Detailed here is one TCR beta chain. The antigen this receptor binds is unknown. Base qualities are not recorded, but no much larger clone differs from it by a single base. Counted from cysteine to phenylalanine, this CDR3 has 18 amino acids. The DNA shown is the 54-base CDR3, in frame from base 1. CDR1 and CDR2 are read off the germline V gene as LGHNA and YSLEER. Trimming leaves V shorter by 0 bases and J shorter by 7 bases, with the junction holding 10 bases beyond the gene matches. The donors were healthy, HIV-negative adults who had no recently reported acute infections or vaccinations. Every donor was a Caucasian adult living in Nashville, Tennessee, USA. CD4+ T cells were enriched by magnetic negative selection, after which naive cells were positively selected on CD45RA and the negative fraction was taken as the memory subset. Blood was obtained by leukapheresis, after which PBMCs were separated by Ficoll-Histopaque density gradient centrifugation and cryopreserved in liquid nitrogen vapor phase. Purity and quantity of every magnetically sorted T cell population were checked by analytical flow cytometry. Each sorted fraction had its genomic DNA isolated and then quantified by UV absorbance on a Nanodrop 2000c.

This specimen belongs to a study of shared clonotypes between healthy human individuals (TCRdb year 2020). Regarding the complete study: The cohort included a few men and two women between 18 and 49 years of age. Different laboratories and diverse techniques were used to prepare libraries and sequence TCR repertoires, to increase sequencing depth and limit assay-specific biases. For each donor, three plates each were used for CD4 naive and CD4 memory, two plates were used for CD8 naive, and one plate was used for CD8 memory. To estimate repertoire size and how much clonotype sharing occurs between individuals, the study deeply sequenced the blood TCR repertoires of five healthy adults. Each donor's leukapheresis produced roughly between roughly 0.9 and 9 billion PBMCs.

Overall study results and their limits: Larger estimated clonotype richness was generally found for naive subsets than for memory subsets. Compared with non-shared clonotypes, the clonotypes found in all four sorted-subset donors had higher generation probabilities. The genetic and exposure-history diversity represented was limited by the small number of donors. Sampling was limited to blood, and TCR repertoires in tissue likely differ from TCR repertoires in blood. Even with the large sequencing depth, rarefaction of the sorted-subset datasets indicated that sequencing was incomplete. About 5% of naive CD4, 3.5% of naive CD8, about 2.4% of memory CD4, and around 0.42% of memory CD8 clonotypes were shared across four donors. Pairwise subsampling led to the expectation that sequencing depth would affect the degree of clonotype sharing among donors.

TCR CDR3 regions were amplified from genomic DNA by multiplex PCR using the deep immunoSEQ assay. Extracted genomic DNA from each cell subset was spread evenly across all wells of several immunoSEQ 96-well plates, with each plate serving as a replicate. For sorted subsets, 150 to 250 ng of genomic DNA, equivalent to around 30,000 T cell genomes, went into each replicate PCR. Purified libraries were quantified with a Qubit 3.0 fluorometer, sized on a Bioanalyzer 2100, and re-quantified with the KAPA Library Quantification kit. A separate single-read 150-cycle Illumina NextSeq 550 flow cell was used to sequence each immunoSEQ 96-well plate. Per the original workflow: Because the immunoSEQ output held only junctional sequences and lacked quality scores, the filtering could not match the filtering applied to full-length reads. Sequences were annotated with PyIR, a Python wrapper for IgBLAST v1.9, and V/J genes and CDR3 were assigned using IMGT germline references. Reads were removed for weak V/J assignments (E-value above 1e-6), missing CDR3, stop codons, out-of-frame junctions, or ambiguous translated residues. A V3J clonotype was defined by an identical inferred V gene, J gene, and CDR3 amino acid sequence. Percentage overlap between repertoires was computed as shared unique clonotypes divided by the size of the smaller repertoire. Repertoire richness was assessed with RTK rarefaction, the Chao1 estimator, and Recon v2.1 estimates of unobserved clonotypes. For all TCRbeta clonotypes obtained by the gDNA method from several donors, generation probabilities were computed with OLGA. This immuneACCESS table, as held by TCRdb, lists in-frame sequences with V and J called but not all clones. Of the missing ones, under half trace to an unresolved V gene in checked studies; the others have no known cause. That table furnishes V, J and clone size, whereas the DNA furnished D and trimming. The sample records a few million clones, roughly 93% of which are singletons. The ten largest clones take up 0.39% of the sample.

The TCR comes from a young man in good health. Some clones in this sample may be carry-over from other donors' samples. This sequence uses TRBV4-3 and TRBJ2-1, with TRBD2 identical over 12 junction bases. Sequenced: naive CD4+ T cells from PBMCs. The sample's cell subset or site label is to be understood as: CD45RA+ positively selected. The CDR3 in this case is CASSQDPLAGGPGNEQFF. In nucleotide form, the sequence is TGCGCCAGCAGCCAAGATCCTCTAGCGGGAGGGCCGGGGAATGAGCAGTTCTTC.